This note documents a single T cell receptor (beta chain) sequence. No antigen is known for it. These data originate in a study of T cell responses to AZD1222 COVID-19 vaccine. Findings and limits, study-wide: In a largely white British group with more females than males, clonal diversity was possibly underestimated. CD4 TCRs linked to vaccination spanned spike, dominating at 160-218 and 743-854.

Libraries were prepared by immunoSEQ multiplex PCR; TCRdb keeps only in-frame clonotypes and omits some of them. The top ten clones hold more than 20% of a sample with about 86,000 clones, approximately 78% of them seen once. The sequenced sample was peripheral blood, obtained on day 0 of AZD1222 vaccination. The TCR was taken from an adult in good health.

The CDR3 DNA reads TGTGCCACCAGCAGGGGGGACATGAGCAATCAGCCCCAGCATTTT. It translates to CATSRGDMSNQPQHF. V usage is TRBV15 and J usage is TRBJ1-5; TRBD1 might be the D (6 bases). Germline CDR1 reads LNHNV; CDR2 reads YYDKDF (reference sequence). CDR3 length equals 15 residues. V lost 3 bases to trimming and J lost 1 base, with 10 bases between them.